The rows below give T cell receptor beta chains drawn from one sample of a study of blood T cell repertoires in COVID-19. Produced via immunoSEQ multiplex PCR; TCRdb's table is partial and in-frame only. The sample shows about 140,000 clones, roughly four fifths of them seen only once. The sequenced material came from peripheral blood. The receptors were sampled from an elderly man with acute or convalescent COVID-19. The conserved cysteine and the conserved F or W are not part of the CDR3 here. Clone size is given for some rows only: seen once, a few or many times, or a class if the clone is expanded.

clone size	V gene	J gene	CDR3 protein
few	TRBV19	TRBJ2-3	ASRFNTDTQY
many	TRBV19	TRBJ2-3	ASSLDRGTDTQY
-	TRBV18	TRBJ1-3	ASSLVQGEAGNTIY
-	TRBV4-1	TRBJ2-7	ASSQVWTGAYEQY
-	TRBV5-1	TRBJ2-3	ASSLALDTSTDTQY
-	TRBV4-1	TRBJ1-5	ASSQHPGSSNQPQH
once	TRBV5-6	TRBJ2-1	ASSLDRGVGEQF
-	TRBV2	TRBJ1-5	ATSGENQPQH
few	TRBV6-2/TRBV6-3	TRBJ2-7	ASSPAGVPSYEQY
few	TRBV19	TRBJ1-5	ASSSQGDQPQH
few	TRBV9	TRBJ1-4	ASSPRTGTEKLF
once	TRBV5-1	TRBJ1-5	ASSLVQNGQPQH
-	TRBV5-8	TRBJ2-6	ASSPGSNSRSSGANVLT
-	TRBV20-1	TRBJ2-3	SASLRGTDTQY
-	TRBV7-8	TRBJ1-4	ASRPDRGFNEKLF
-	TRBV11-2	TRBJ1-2	ASSPPSWATGGYGYT
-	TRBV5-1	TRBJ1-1	ASSLGDRAVEAF
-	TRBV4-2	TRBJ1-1	ASSQDPGQGNTEAF
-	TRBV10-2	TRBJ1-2	ASSESGQGDGYT
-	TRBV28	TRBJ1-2	ASSLSDREYGYT
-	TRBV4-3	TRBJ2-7	ASSQDAGQRSYEQY
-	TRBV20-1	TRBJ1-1	RGGQSEAF
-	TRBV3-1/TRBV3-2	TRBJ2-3	ASSPTSGGVDTQY
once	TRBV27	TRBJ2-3	ASSLTTSGTDTQY
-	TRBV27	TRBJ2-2	ASSFRRASLTGELF
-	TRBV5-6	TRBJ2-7	ASSLAFRDRAYEQY
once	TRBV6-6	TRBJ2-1	ASSYGTGLNEQF
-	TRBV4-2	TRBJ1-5	ASSRGQGDQPQH
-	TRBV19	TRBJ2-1	ASSTVAGGYNEQF
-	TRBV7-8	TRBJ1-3	ASSLDSASGNTIY
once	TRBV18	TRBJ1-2	ASSPGQGTDYGYT
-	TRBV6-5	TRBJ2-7	ASSYSDDSNYEQY
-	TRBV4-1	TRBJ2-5	ASSQDFLGGEETQY
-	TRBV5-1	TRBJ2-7	ASSIGGREQY
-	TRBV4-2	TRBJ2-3	ASSQVGRGRTDTQY
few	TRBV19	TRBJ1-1	ASRLESYTEAF
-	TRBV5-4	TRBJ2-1	ASSPRGGSGGAYNEQF
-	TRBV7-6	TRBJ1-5	ASSLYGLGQPQH
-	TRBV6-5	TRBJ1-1	ASSSPTGDRTEAF
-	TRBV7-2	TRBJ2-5	ASSAGEQETQY
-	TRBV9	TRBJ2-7	ASSRNPDSSYEQY
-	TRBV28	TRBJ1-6	ASSLITDQASPLH
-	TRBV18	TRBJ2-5	ASSTYDSQETQY
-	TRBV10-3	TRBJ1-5	AITGQADQPQH
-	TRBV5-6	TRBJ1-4	ASSLAQGHSTNEKLF
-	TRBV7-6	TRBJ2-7	ASSRRTGSRDEQY
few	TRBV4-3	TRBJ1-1	ASSRTGNTEAF
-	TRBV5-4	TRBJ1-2	ASSSTGNYGYT
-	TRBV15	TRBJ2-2	ATSRDPRVSTGELF
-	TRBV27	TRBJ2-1	ASSSPSGQGARLQF
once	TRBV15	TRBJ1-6	ATSRDSQAAYNSPLH
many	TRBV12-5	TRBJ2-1	ASGSLGGTGQF
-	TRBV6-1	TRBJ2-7	ASSEGRYEQY